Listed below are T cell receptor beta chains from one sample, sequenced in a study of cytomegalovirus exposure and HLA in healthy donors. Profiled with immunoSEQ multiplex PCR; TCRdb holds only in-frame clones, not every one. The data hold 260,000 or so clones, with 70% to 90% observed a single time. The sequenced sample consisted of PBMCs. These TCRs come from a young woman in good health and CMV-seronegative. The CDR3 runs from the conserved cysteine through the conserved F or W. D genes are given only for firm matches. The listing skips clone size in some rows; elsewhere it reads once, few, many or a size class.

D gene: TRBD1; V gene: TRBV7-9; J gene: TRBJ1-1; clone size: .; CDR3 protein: CASSQPGQGGNTEAFF; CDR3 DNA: TGTGCCAGCAGTCAACCGGGACAGGGGGGGAACACTGAAGCTTTCTTT
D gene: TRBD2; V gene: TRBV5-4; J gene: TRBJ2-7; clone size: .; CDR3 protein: CASSLSGSSYEQYF; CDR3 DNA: TGTGCCAGCAGCTTAAGCGGGAGCTCCTACGAGCAGTACTTC
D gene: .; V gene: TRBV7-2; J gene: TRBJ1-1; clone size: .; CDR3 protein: CASSLDRVNTEAFF; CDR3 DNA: TGTGCCAGCAGCTTGGACAGAGTGAACACTGAAGCTTTCTTT
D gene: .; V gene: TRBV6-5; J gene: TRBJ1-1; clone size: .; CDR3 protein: CASTTSGRAGSAFF; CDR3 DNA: TGTGCCAGCACAACGTCTGGCAGGGCCGGCAGCGCTTTCTTT
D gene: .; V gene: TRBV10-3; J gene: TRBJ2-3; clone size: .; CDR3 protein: CAINPTSTDTQYF; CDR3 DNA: TGTGCCATCAACCCAACTAGCACAGATACGCAGTATTTT
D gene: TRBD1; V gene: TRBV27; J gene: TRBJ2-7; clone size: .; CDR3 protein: CASSLSGTAIRQYF; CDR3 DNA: TGTGCCAGCAGTTTATCTGGGACAGCGATTCGACAGTACTTC
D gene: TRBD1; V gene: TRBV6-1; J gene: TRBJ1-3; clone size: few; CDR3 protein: CASKGQWSSGNTIYF; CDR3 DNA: TGTGCCAGCAAGGGACAGTGGAGCTCTGGAAACACCATATATTTT
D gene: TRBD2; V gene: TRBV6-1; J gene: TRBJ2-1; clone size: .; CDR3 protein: CASSLTSGRNEQFF; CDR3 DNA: TGTGCCAGCAGCTTGACTAGCGGGAGGAATGAGCAGTTCTTC
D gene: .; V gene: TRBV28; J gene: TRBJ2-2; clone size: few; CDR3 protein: CASLRLANTGELFF; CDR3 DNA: TGTGCCAGCCTGCGACTAGCGAACACCGGGGAGCTGTTTTTT
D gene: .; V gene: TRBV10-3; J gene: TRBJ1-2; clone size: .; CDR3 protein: CAISESDGIGGYTF; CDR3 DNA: TGTGCCATCAGTGAGTCGGACGGGATTGGGGGCTACACCTTC
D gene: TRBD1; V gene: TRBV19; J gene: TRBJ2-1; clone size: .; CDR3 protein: CASSLTGVTYNEQFF; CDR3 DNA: TGTGCCAGTAGCCTGACAGGGGTTACCTACAATGAGCAGTTCTTC
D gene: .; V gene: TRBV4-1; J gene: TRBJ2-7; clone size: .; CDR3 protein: CASSPSGRYEQYF; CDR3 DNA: TGCGCCAGCAGCCCGAGCGGGCGCTACGAGCAGTACTTC
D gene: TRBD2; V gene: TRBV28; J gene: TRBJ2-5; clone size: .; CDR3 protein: CASSFPIAGTQETQYF; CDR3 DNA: TGTGCCAGCAGTTTCCCCATAGCGGGTACACAAGAGACCCAGTACTTC
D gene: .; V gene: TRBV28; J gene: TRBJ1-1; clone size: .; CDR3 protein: CASSPVGRKAFF; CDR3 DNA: TGTGCCAGCAGCCCAGTTGGGAGGAAAGCTTTCTTT
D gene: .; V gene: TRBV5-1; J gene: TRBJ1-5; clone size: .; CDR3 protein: CASSLTGHQPQHF; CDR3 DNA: TGCGCCAGCAGCTTGACAGGTCATCAGCCCCAGCATTTT
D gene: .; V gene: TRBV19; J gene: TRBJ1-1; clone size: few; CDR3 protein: CASSIDLFRSDRRPEAFF; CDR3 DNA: TGTGCCAGTAGTATAGATCTATTTAGGTCTGACAGGAGGCCTGAAGCTTTCTTT
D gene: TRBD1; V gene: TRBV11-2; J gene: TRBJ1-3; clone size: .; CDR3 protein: CASSLGTGGNTIYF; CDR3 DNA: TGTGCCAGCAGCCTCGGGACAGGCGGAAACACCATATATTTT
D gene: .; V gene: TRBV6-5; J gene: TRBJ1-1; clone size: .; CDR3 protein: CASSPRAERAFF; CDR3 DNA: TGTGCCAGCAGTCCCCGTGCAGAACGAGCTTTCTTT
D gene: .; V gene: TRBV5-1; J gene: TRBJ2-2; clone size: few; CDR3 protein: CASRWTPNTGELFF; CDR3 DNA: TGCGCCAGCAGGTGGACACCGAACACCGGGGAGCTGTTTTTT
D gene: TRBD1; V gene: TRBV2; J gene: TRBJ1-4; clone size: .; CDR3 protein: CASSVEGGGDEKLFF; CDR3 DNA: TGTGCCAGCAGTGTCGAAGGGGGCGGTGATGAAAAACTGTTTTTT
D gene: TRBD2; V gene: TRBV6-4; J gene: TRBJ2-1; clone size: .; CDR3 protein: CASSDDGGGNNEQFF; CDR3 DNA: TGTGCCAGCAGTGACGATGGCGGGGGTAACAATGAGCAGTTCTTC
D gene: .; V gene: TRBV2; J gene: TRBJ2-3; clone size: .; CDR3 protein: CASEKGGSTDTQYF; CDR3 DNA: TGTGCCAGCGAAAAGGGCGGGAGCACAGATACGCAGTATTTT
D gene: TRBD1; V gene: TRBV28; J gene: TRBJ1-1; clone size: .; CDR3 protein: CASSKTGTGLTEAFF; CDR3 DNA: TGTGCCAGCAGTAAGACCGGGACAGGGTTAACTGAAGCTTTCTTT
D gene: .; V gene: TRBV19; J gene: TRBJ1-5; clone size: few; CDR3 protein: CASSIRGNQPQHF; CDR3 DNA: TGTGCCAGTAGTATCCGGGGGAATCAGCCCCAGCATTTT
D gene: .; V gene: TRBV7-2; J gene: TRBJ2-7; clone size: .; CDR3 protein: CASSASGYEQYF; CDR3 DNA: TGTGCCAGCAGCGCCAGCGGCTACGAGCAGTACTTC
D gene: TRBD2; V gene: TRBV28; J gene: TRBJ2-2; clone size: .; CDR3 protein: CASSLRASGRGLNTGELFF; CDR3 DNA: TGTGCCAGCAGCCTCCGGGCTAGCGGGAGGGGCCTGAACACCGGGGAGCTGTTTTTT
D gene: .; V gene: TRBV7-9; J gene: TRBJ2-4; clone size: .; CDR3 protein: CASSLASRQLAKNIQYF; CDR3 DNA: TGTGCCAGCAGCTTAGCCTCGCGGCAATTAGCCAAAAACATTCAGTACTTC
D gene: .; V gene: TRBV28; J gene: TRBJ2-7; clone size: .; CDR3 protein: CASSAGGSNYEQYF; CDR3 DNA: TGTGCCAGCAGTGCAGGGGGGAGCAACTACGAGCAGTACTTC
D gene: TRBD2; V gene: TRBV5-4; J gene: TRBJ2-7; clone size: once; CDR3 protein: CASSPRPLAGDFEQYF; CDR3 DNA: TGTGCCAGCAGCCCTAGACCACTAGCGGGAGACTTCGAGCAGTACTTC
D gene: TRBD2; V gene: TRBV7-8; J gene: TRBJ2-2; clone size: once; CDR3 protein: CASSRYGTSGSLTGELFF; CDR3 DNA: TGTGCCAGCAGCAGATACGGGACTAGCGGGAGTTTAACCGGGGAGCTGTTTTTT
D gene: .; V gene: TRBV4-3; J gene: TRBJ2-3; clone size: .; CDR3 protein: CASSQGWPRDTQYF; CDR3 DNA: TGCGCCAGCAGCCAAGGGTGGCCCAGGGATACGCAGTATTTT
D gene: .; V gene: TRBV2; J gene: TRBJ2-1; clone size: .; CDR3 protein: CASSGRQGNEQFF; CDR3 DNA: TGTGCCAGCAGTGGGCGGCAGGGCAATGAGCAGTTCTTC
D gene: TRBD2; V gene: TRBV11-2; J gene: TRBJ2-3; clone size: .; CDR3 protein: CASSPGLAGGPSTDTQYF; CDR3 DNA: TGTGCCAGCAGCCCTGGACTAGCGGGAGGGCCTAGCACAGATACGCAGTATTTT
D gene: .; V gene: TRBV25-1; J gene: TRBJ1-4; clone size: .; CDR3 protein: CASGEGLGEKLFF; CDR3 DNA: TGTGCCAGCGGGGAGGGGCTGGGTGAAAAACTGTTTTTT
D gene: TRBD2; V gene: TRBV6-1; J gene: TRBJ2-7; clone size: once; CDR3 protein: CASSVSGRGYEQYF; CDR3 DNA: TGTGCCAGCAGTGTAAGCGGGAGAGGGTACGAGCAGTACTTC
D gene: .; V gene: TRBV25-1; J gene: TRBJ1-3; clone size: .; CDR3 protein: CASSESGGNSGNTIYF; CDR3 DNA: TGTGCCAGCAGTGAATCGGGGGGGAACTCTGGAAACACCATATATTTT
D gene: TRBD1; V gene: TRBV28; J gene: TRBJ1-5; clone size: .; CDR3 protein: CASSFTRQGLQHF; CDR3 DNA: TGTGCCAGCAGTTTCACAAGACAGGGTCTCCAGCATTTT
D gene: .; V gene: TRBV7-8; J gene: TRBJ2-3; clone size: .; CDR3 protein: CASSYLSERSTDTQYF; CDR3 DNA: TGTGCCAGCAGCTACCTAAGTGAGCGGAGCACAGATACGCAGTATTTT
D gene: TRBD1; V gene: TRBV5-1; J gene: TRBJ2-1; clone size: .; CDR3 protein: CASKYRTGESNEQFF; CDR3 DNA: TGCGCCAGCAAATATAGGACAGGGGAGTCCAATGAGCAGTTCTTC
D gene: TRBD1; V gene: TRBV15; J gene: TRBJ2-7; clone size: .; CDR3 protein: CATSNTDRFDEQYF; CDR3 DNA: TGTGCCACCAGCAATACGGACAGGTTTGACGAGCAGTACTTC
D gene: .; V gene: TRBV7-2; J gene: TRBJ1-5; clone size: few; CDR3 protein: CASSLNPTGYQPQHF; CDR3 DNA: TGTGCCAGCAGCCTCAACCCGACAGGTTATCAGCCCCAGCATTTT
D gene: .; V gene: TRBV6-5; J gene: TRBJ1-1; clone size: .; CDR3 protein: CASSSPDISNTEAFF; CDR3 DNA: TGTGCCAGCAGTTCCCCCGACATATCGAACACTGAAGCTTTCTTT
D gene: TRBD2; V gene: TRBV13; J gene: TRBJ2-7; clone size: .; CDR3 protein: CASSLARTSGRDEQYF; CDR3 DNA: TGTGCCAGCAGCTTAGCTCGGACTAGCGGGAGGGACGAGCAGTACTTC
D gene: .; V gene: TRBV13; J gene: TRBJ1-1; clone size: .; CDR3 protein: CASSPATGPGGAFF; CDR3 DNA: TGTGCCAGCAGCCCCGCAACAGGGCCTGGGGGAGCTTTCTTT
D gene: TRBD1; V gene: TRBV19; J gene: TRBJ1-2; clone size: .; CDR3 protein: CASSPGGNFGSYGYTF; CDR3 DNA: TGTGCCAGTAGTCCAGGGGGAAATTTCGGGAGCTATGGCTACACCTTC